These 19 T cell receptor beta chains were all obtained from the same sample, sequenced in a study of blood T cell repertoires in COVID-19. Sequencing used immunoSEQ multiplex PCR; TCRdb keeps in-frame clones, though not all of them. The sample shows 150,000 to 200,000 clones, around 80% of them seen only once. Sequencing was performed on peripheral blood. The receptors here all came from a woman aged 80 or older with acute or convalescent COVID-19.

This clone was detected once. J is TRBJ2-3 and V is TRBV19; 9 positions agree with TRBD1. The CDR3 totals 15 residues. With 4 bases clipped from V and 2 bases from J, the junction kept 4 bases outside the gene matches. In germline, CDR1 is LNHDA, CDR2 SQIVND (reference sequence). CDR3 loop: CASSKVQGATDTQYF. DNA of the CDR3: TGTGCCAGTAGTAAAGTACAGGGGGCCACAGATACGCAGTATTTT.

The chain uses TRBV27 and TRBJ2-1, with no clear D. The CDR3 is 17 amino acids. The V end lost 0 bases, the J end lost 0 bases, and 12 bases lay between the germline ends. Germline values: CDR1 MNHEY, CDR2 SMNVEV (reference sequence). The CDR3: CASSLSGRSSSYNEQFF. The CDR3 DNA sequence: TGTGCCAGCAGTTTATCGGGCAGGTCCAGCTCCTACAATGAGCAGTTCTTC.

The chain couples TRBV6-4 to TRBJ1-2, with D possibly matching TRBD1 (6 bases). Trimming took off 6 bases at V and 3 bases at J, with 20 bases between the two ends. The CDR3 loop spans 16 amino acids. Germline V gene data show CDR1 as MRHNA and CDR2 as SNTAGT. CDR3: CASRPTGSSDYYGYTF. The DNA for the CDR3 is TGTGCCAGCAGACCCACAGGGTCGTCGGATTACTATGGCTACACCTTC.

This clone was observed once. The chain combines TRBV2 with TRBJ2-3; 12 positions agree with TRBD1. V trimming: 7 bases; J trimming: 0 bases; junction bases outside the gene matches: 2. The germline CDR1 and CDR2 sequences are SNHLY and FYNNEI. The CDR3 loop spans 15 amino acids. DNA of the CDR3: TGTGCCAGCAAGGGACAGGGGGCGAGCACAGATACGCAGTATTTT. Amino acids: CASKGQGASTDTQYF.

This clone was observed once. The chain carries TRBV5-1 and TRBJ2-7, with D unresolved. Germline V CDR1 and CDR2: SGHRS, YFSETQ. The CDR3 contains 14 residues. V was cut by 7 bases and J by 1 base, with 15 bases left in between. The CDR3 protein is CASQAEVSSYEQYF. The CDR3 region has the DNA TGCGCCAGCCAAGCCGAGGTTTCGTCCTACGAGCAGTACTTC.

This chain links TRBV5-1 with TRBJ1-3; 7 bases agree with TRBD1. CDR1 is SGHRS and CDR2 is YFSETQ in the germline V gene. The CDR3 extends over 15 amino acids. The trim removed 6 bases at V and 4 bases at J, leaving 10 bases unmatched. CDR3 in amino acids: CASTNPGGKGNTIYF. The CDR3 DNA reads TGCGCCAGCACTAACCCAGGGGGAAAAGGAAACACCATATATTTT.

This chain uses TRBV5-6 with TRBJ1-2; tentative D call: TRBD1 (5 bases). The CDR3 is 15 residues long. The germline V and J ends were trimmed by 5 bases and 8 bases, with 22 bases remaining between them. The V gene's germline CDR1 is SGHDT and CDR2 YYEEEE. CDR3 coding DNA: TGTGCCAGCAGTTTGAGGGGCGTCGGTAGATTGGGCTACACCTTC. Amino acid sequence: CASSLRGVGRLGYTF.

This clone was observed a single time. The chain joins TRBV6-1 to TRBJ1-1; D gene uncertain. The CDR3 contains 15 residues. Trimming shortened V by 2 bases and J by 1 base, and 11 bases separated the two germline ends. Germline CDR1 reads MNHNS; CDR2 reads SASEGT. The CDR3 sequence: CASSERGQPNTEAFF. The CDR3 region has the DNA TGTGCCAGCAGTGAAAGAGGGCAGCCGAACACTGAAGCTTTCTTT.

The chain uses TRBV2 and TRBJ2-7; D remains unclear. Germline assignment: CDR1 SNHLY and CDR2 FYNNEI. V was cut by 1 base and J by 6 bases, with 7 bases left in between. The CDR3 is 12 residues long. The CDR3 DNA sequence: TGTGCCAGCAGTGAAGGAGTTGGCGAGCAGTACTTC. This gives the protein CASSEGVGEQYF.

This clone showed up just once. The rearrangement links TRBV7-9 to TRBJ1-1; D possibly corresponds to TRBD1 (5 bases). The CDR3 consists of 15 residues. The ends were cut back, 5 bases at V and 3 bases at J, with 16 bases in the middle. Germline-derived CDR1 and CDR2 are SEHNR and FQNEAQ (reference sequence). The CDR3 bases are TGTGCCAGCAGCCCGCGGAGGGACGCGGACACTGAAGCTTTCTTT. Encoded protein: CASSPRRDADTEAFF.

This chain connects TRBV5-5 to TRBJ2-1; 11 positions match TRBD2. Germline V gene data show CDR1 as SGHKS and CDR2 as YYEKEE (reference sequence). J lost 6 bases, V lost 4 bases, and 15 bases had no gene match. The CDR3 spans 18 residues. The CDR3, as DNA: TGTGCCAGCAGCCCAATTCCTCTTAGCGGGAGGGCCGGCAATGAGCAGTTCTTC. Amino acids: CASSPIPLSGRAGNEQFF.

The chain employs TRBV3-1 (or the pseudogene TRBV3-2) and TRBJ1-2; TRBD1 might be the D (6 bases). The CDR3 is made up of 13 amino acids. V shed 1 base and J shed 5 bases, with 8 bases lying between them. Looked up from germline, CDR1 is LGHDT and CDR2 is YNNKEL (reference sequence). DNA of the CDR3: TGTGCCAGCAGCCAAGCACAGGGATATGGCTACACCTTC. Encoded protein: CASSQAQGYGYTF.

The chain links TRBV19 to TRBJ1-1; no firm D call. Germline-derived CDR1 and CDR2 are LNHDA and SQIVND (reference sequence). The V and J ends lost 6 bases and 3 bases respectively, with 11 bases between them. The CDR3 consists of 13 residues. The CDR3 nucleotides read TGTGCCAGTAGCGACCGGAGGGACACTGAAGCTTTCTTT. This sequence encodes CASSDRRDTEAFF. Looking up the rest from reference TRBV19 and TRBJ1-1 gives the full variable domain: DGGITQSPKYLFRKEGQNVTLSCEQNLNHDAMYWYRQDPGQGLRLIYYSQIVNDFQKGDIAEGYSVSREKKESFPLTVTSAQKNPTAFYLCASSDRRDTEAFFGQGTRLTVV.

V and J are TRBV2 and TRBJ1-1, with a tentative D call TRBD1 (5 bases). Germline V gene lookup returns CDR1 SNHLY and CDR2 FYNNEI. The CDR3 runs 14 residues. Trimming took off 5 bases at V and 1 base at J, with 11 bases between the two ends. This chain's CDR3 is CASSNRRGNTEAFF. CDR3 sequence (DNA): TGTGCCAGCAGTAACAGGAGGGGGAACACTGAAGCTTTCTTT.

The genes are TRBV20-1 and TRBJ2-1; possible D gene TRBD2, 7 bases. Between the trimmed V and J ends, which lost 3 bases and 4 bases, there was a span of 25 bases. The CDR3 has 18 amino acids. Germline CDR1 DFQATT, CDR2 SNEGSKA (reference sequence). As DNA, the CDR3 is TGCAGTGCTAGTGGGGGGCTAGCGGTAACTTTTCTTTACAATGAGCAGTTCTTC. Protein: CSASGGLAVTFLYNEQFF.

The chain's CDR3 is CASKGDEGEQFF. The CDR3 DNA sequence: TGTGCCAGCAAGGGTGATGAGGGTGAGCAGTTCTTC. The chain recombines TRBV6-5 with TRBJ2-1, with D possibly being TRBD2 (5 bases). Trimming pared 7 bases from V and 9 bases from J, leaving 13 bases between. Germline loops: CDR1 MNHEY, CDR2 SVGAGI. This CDR3 spans 12 amino acids.

V usage is TRBV19 and J usage is TRBJ1-1, with D hard to call. The CDR3 runs 11 residues. The germline V and J ends were trimmed by 6 bases and 6 bases, with 8 bases remaining between them. Germline V gives CDR1 LNHDA, CDR2 SQIVND (reference sequence). The CDR3 is CASSYGSEAFF. The CDR3 DNA reads TGTGCCAGTAGCTACGGGTCTGAAGCTTTCTTT.

This clone was recorded only once. The chain uses TRBV3-1 (or the pseudogene TRBV3-2) and TRBJ1-2; no firm D call. CDR3 length: 15 amino acids. Germline V lookup: CDR1 LGHDT, CDR2 YNNKEL (reference sequence). The V gene lost 5 bases and the J gene lost 4 bases, with 17 bases spanning the gap. The CDR3 spells CASSFRNSGRYGYTF. The CDR3 region has the DNA TGTGCCAGCAGCTTTAGAAACAGCGGTCGCTATGGCTACACCTTC.

This clone was seen just once. This rearrangement joins TRBV2 to TRBJ2-2; a possible D gene is TRBD2 (6 bases). Trimming left V 5 bases short and J 4 bases short, with 14 bases between. This CDR3 has 15 amino acids. The germline CDR1 and CDR2 sequences are SNHLY and FYNNEI. The CDR3 region is CASSPLATGTGELFF. CDR3 DNA sequence: TGTGCCAGCAGTCCTCTAGCGACGGGCACCGGGGAGCTGTTTTTT. Using reference TRBV2 and TRBJ2-2 for the parts outside the CDR3, the full variable domain is EPEVTQTPSHQVTQMGQEVILRCVPISNHLYFYWYRQILGQKVEFLVSFYNNEISEKSEIFDDQFSVERPDGSNFTLKIRSTKLEDSAMYFCASSPLATGTGELFFGEGSRLTVL.